The clone carrying this TCR beta chain has a count of ten or more. Its antigen is undetermined. CD4+CD45RO+CD25- cells were isolated as memory CD4+ T cells. The CDR3 contains 14 residues. The germline gives CDR1 SGHTA, CDR2 FQGNSA. Trimming removed 5 bases from V and 0 bases from J, with 9 bases in between. Findings and limits, study-wide: Tumor memory CD4+ T cell TCR gene usage clustered with blood and lymph node memory CD4+ cells and lymph node naive CD4+ cells.

After constant-region reverse-primer amplification, full-length variable regions underwent semi-nested PCR with Nested Universal Primer A. TCRdb ran MiXCR on the 5' RACE reads and lists one entry per CDR3 protein. The table has about 57,000 distinct CDR3 sequences, 28% seen once. The sequenced material came from tumor-infiltrating memory CD4+ T cells sorted from the breast tumor. The subset is: memory CD4+ T cells, CD4+CD45RO+CD25-. The source of this sequence is a female donor with breast cancer. The chain combines TRBV7-2 with TRBJ2-3; unclear D gene. Here the CDR3 DNA reads TGTGCCAGCAGCACGGACCTAAGCACAGATACGCAGTATTTT. It translates to CASSTDLSTDTQYF.